The clone carrying this T cell receptor (beta chain) was detected a few times. The data originate from a study of naive and memory T cell subsets. TCR cDNA received a 3' ligated oligonucleotide that carried a UMI. Four PCR rounds used nested alpha and beta constant region primers plus the SP2 primer. TCRdb analysed the 5' RACE reads with MiXCR anew, one entry per CDR3 protein. The data contain roughly 30,000 distinct CDR3 sequences, over 15% of them singletons. This CDR3 region has 13 residues. Germline V lookup: CDR1 SGHAT, CDR2 FQNNGV. Trimming pared 0 bases from V and 7 bases from J, leaving 7 bases between.

The receptor comes from a female donor in good health. The genes are TRBV11-2 and TRBJ2-1; D is unresolved. The CDR3 region is CASSLDLGNEQFF. Written as DNA, the CDR3 is TGTGCCAGCAGCTTAGATCTCGGAAATGAGCAGTTCTTC.